This T cell receptor (beta chain) was profiled in a study of technical replicates of blood from a handful of donors. The CDR3 is made up of 14 amino acids. The germline V gene encodes CDR1 SSHAT and CDR2 FNYEAQ (reference sequence). The table came from immunoSEQ multiplex PCR; TCRdb's copy has only in-frame clones and leaves some out. The sample has roughly 76,000 clones, 90% to 95% seen once; the top ten hold 0.2% to 0.3%. About this clone: Germline is not matched at one junction end, which may reflect a read error.

The genes are TRBV7-7 and TRBJ2-3, with 8 bases fitting TRBD2. The sequence came from a human donor in good health. Sequences were obtained from T cells isolated from PBMCs. This CDR3 reads CASIPGGTTDTQYF. The CDR3 coding sequence is TGTGCTAGCATCCCGGGGGGGACCACAGATACGCAGTATTTT.